A selection of T cell receptor beta chains follows, all from one sample in a study of memory CD8 T cells in hepatitis C reinfection. Clones were sequenced by immunoSEQ multiplex PCR, and TCRdb holds only the in-frame ones, with some missing. The sample has 45,000 to 55,000 clones; about nine tenths are singletons. The sequenced sample was naive CD8+ T cells sorted from blood. All receptors come from a man in his late teens or twenties with hepatitis C virus infection. CDR3s leave out the opening cysteine and the closing phenylalanine or tryptophan.

cdr3_aa j_call v_call
ASSVALGGDEQF TRBJ2-1 TRBV9
ASSPLTGDFGNQPQH TRBJ1-5 TRBV11-2
ASRQGARTDTQY TRBJ2-3 TRBV7-9
ASSLGVLRGFEQY TRBJ2-7 TRBV28
ASSPGSEGTQY TRBJ2-5 TRBV13
ASSANSALGTDTQY TRBJ2-3 TRBV7-8
ASSQDLGGGENIQY TRBJ2-4 TRBV4-1
ASTRGTSYNEQF TRBJ2-1 TRBV27
ASSLPGLSYEQY TRBJ2-7 TRBV7-9
ASTELAGGRSYNEQF TRBJ2-1 TRBV27
ASSGGPPKANVLT TRBJ2-6 TRBV9
ASSSGTGRDGELF TRBJ2-2 TRBV5-5
ASSDRQGGETQY TRBJ2-5 TRBV9
ASSELRQGGNEQF TRBJ2-1 TRBV6-1
ATWREGEKQTQY TRBJ2-5 TRBV10-2
ASSRDRAEQETQY TRBJ2-5 TRBV16